The 10 T cell receptor beta chains given below trace back to one sample, sequenced in a study of blood T cell repertoires in COVID-19 (dated by TCRdb to the early 2020s). The library came from the immunoSEQ multiplex PCR assay. Here the immuneACCESS table is served through TCRdb, limited to in-frame sequences with V and J called. Missing clones are a known gap in these copies; in checked studies unresolved V genes cover under half, and the rest lacks a known reason. Across this sample there are tens of thousands of clones, with roughly 88% seen only once. The top ten clonotypes cover almost 4% of the sample. Material for sequencing was peripheral blood. The receptors were gathered from a human donor in a cohort sampled during active COVID-19.

The rearrangement joins TRBV9 to TRBJ1-1; 10 nucleotides line up with TRBD1. The CDR3 contains 16 residues. V lost 3 bases to trimming and J lost 3 bases; unmatched junction nucleotides: 8. CDR1 is SGDLS, CDR2 YYNGEE, per germline. The CDR3 nucleotides read TGTGCCAGCAGCGCCCCGGGACAGGGGATAGACACTGAAGCTTTCTTT. This encodes CASSAPGQGIDTEAFF. Looking up the rest from reference TRBV9 and TRBJ1-1 gives the full variable domain: DSGVTQTPKHLITATGQRVTLRCSPRSGDLSVYWYQQSLDQGLQFLIQYYNGEERAKGNILERFSAQQFPDLHSELNLSSLELGDSALYFCASSAPGQGIDTEAFFGQGTRLTVV.

This clone was seen a few times. CDR3 protein: CASSPGQGYGYTF. The CDR3, as DNA: TGTGCCAGCTCTCCAGGACAAGGGTATGGCTACACCTTC. The rearrangement joins TRBV18 to TRBJ1-2, with D perhaps matching TRBD1 (5 bases). The CDR3 is 13 amino acids. V was clipped by 6 bases and J by 5 bases, with 13 bases between them. The germline CDR1 and CDR2 sequences are KGHSH and LQKENI.

The rearrangement links TRBV7-9 to TRBJ2-1, with 7 nucleotides matching TRBD1. Germline V CDR1 and CDR2: SEHNR, FQNEAQ (reference sequence). The CDR3 consists of 19 residues. V shed 5 bases, J shed 5 bases, and the junction held 21 bases outside the gene matches. CDR3 DNA: TGTGCCAGCAGCCTCCCCCTCTTCGAAGACAGGGCGCTCGACAATGAGCAGTTCTTC. It encodes CASSLPLFEDRALDNEQFF.

V and J are TRBV2 and TRBJ2-7, with TRBD1 matching over 7 bases. The V gene's germline CDR1 is SNHLY and CDR2 FYNNEI. Trimming at V came to 4 bases and at J to 2 bases, leaving 17 bases not matched to a gene. This CDR3 contains 18 residues. Written as DNA, the CDR3 is TGTGCCAGCAGTGGGGTTCCCGACCGGGACAGTGGGACCTACGAGCAGTACTTC. It yields the protein CASSGVPDRDSGTYEQYF.

This chain joins TRBV10-2 and TRBJ2-3; a possible D gene is TRBD2 (6 bases). Germline CDR1 is WSHSY and CDR2 is SAAADI. The V and J ends lost 4 bases and 2 bases respectively, with 16 bases between them. The CDR3 is made up of 16 amino acids. CDR3 in DNA: TGCGCCAGCAGTGGAGTAGGAACTAGCTCCACAGATACGCAGTATTTT. Its protein is CASSGVGTSSTDTQYF.

The rearrangement links TRBV28 to TRBJ2-7; perhaps TRBD2 as D (6 bases). Per the germline V gene, CDR1 is MDHEN and CDR2 is SYDVKM. This CDR3 has 18 amino acids. The germline V and J ends were trimmed by 8 bases and 5 bases, with 31 bases remaining between them. This chain's CDR3 is CASASLRPAGGAGNEQYF. CDR3 coding DNA: TGTGCCAGCGCGTCCCTTAGACCGGCGGGCGGGGCGGGTAACGAGCAGTACTTC.

The rearrangement joins TRBV4-3 to TRBJ1-2, with TRBD1 matching 7 bases. The CDR3 is 15 residues long. J lost 0 bases, V lost 6 bases, and 7 bases had no gene match. CDR1 and CDR2 (germline): LGHNA, YSLEER. The CDR3 spells CASRKGTAANYGYTF. Here the CDR3 DNA reads TGCGCCAGCAGGAAAGGGACAGCAGCTAACTATGGCTACACCTTC.

The V gene is TRBV4-1, the J gene TRBJ2-2; 10 nucleotides line up with TRBD2. V shed 3 bases and J 5 bases; nucleotides not matched to a gene: 3. Per the germline V gene, CDR1 is MGHRA and CDR2 is YSYEKL. This CDR3 is 15 amino acids long. CDR3 in DNA: TGCGCCAGCAGCCAGCCTAGCGGGAGTACCGGGGAGCTGTTTTTT. Protein sequence: CASSQPSGSTGELFF.

This clone is a singleton in its sample. J is TRBJ2-3 and V is TRBV19; 10 bases map to TRBD2. This CDR3 spans 16 amino acids. The J segment lost 4 bases and the V segment lost 4 bases, leaving 8 bases of the junction unmatched. Germline V gene data show CDR1 as LNHDA and CDR2 as SQIVND (reference sequence). The DNA for the CDR3 is TGTGCCAGTAGTAGGGGACTAGCGCCCTGGGCAGATACGCAGTATTTT. It encodes CASSRGLAPWADTQYF. The full variable domain, with the rest looked up from reference TRBV19 and TRBJ2-3, is DGGITQSPKYLFRKEGQNVTLSCEQNLNHDAMYWYRQDPGQGLRLIYYSQIVNDFQKGDIAEGYSVSREKKESFPLTVTSAQKNPTAFYLCASSRGLAPWADTQYFGPGTRLTVL.

The V gene is TRBV5-6, the J gene TRBJ2-4; D is perhaps TRBD2 (6 bases). CDR3 size: 15 residues. Deletions cut 4 bases from V and 6 bases from J, with 17 bases between. Germline loops: CDR1 SGHDT, CDR2 YYEEEE. The CDR3 nucleotides are TGTGCCAGCAGCCCAGGTACAAGGGGAGGAAACATTCAGTACTTC. Translating gives CASSPGTRGGNIQYF.